Shown below are 18 T cell receptor beta chains from a single sample sequenced in a study of identical twins. In TCRdb, the 5' RACE reads were re-called with MiXCR into one record per CDR3 protein. The sample consists of around 670,000 distinct CDR3 sequences, around 6% of them appearing once. Sample: naive T cells sorted from blood. The receptors were sampled from a young man in good health.

The chain combines TRBV3-1 with TRBJ2-2; 12 bases are shared with TRBD2. Per germline, CDR1 LGHDT and CDR2 YNNKEL (reference sequence). The CDR3 covers 16 residues. V shed 3 bases, J shed 6 bases, and the junction held 5 bases outside the gene matches. CDR3 nucleotide sequence: TGTGCCAGCAGCCAGACTAGCGGGGGTTTCGCCGGGGAGCTGTTTTTT. Translation: CASSQTSGGFAGELFF.

This clonotype was recorded at least ten times. The V gene is TRBV12-3 or TRBV12-4, the J gene TRBJ1-5, with 8 nucleotides matching TRBD1. J lost 4 bases, V lost 6 bases, and 2 bases had no gene match. This CDR3 has 13 residues. CDR3 residues: CASRTGENQPQHF. DNA of the CDR3: TGTGCCAGCAGGACAGGGGAGAATCAGCCCCAGCATTTT.

This clonotype appeared once. This may come from a read error, since a much larger clone is one base off. The V gene is TRBV5-5, the J gene TRBJ2-1; D uncertain. In germline, CDR1 is SGHKS, CDR2 YYEKEE (reference sequence). The CDR3 extends over 12 amino acids. CDR3 residues: CSSSLADGEQFF. CDR3 sequence (DNA): TGTTCCAGCAGCTTGGCCGATGGGGAGCAGTTCTTC.

Many counts were recorded for this clonotype. The V call is TRBV5-1, the J call TRBJ2-7, with TRBD2 as a possible D gene (6 bases). V was pared by 4 bases and J by 5 bases, with 16 bases between. The CDR3 has 14 residues. Germline V lookup: CDR1 SGHRS, CDR2 YFSETQ. The CDR3 bases are TGCGCCAGCAGCCCAACCGGGGGTTATAACGAGCAGTACTTC. Its translation: CASSPTGGYNEQYF.

J is TRBJ2-2 and V is TRBV7-2; the D gene is possibly TRBD1 (6 bases). Germline loops: CDR1 SGHTA, CDR2 FQGNSA. V lost 4 bases and J 1 base, leaving 10 bases between the germline ends. The length of the CDR3 is 15 residues. CDR3 sequence: CASSSRQENTGELFF. The CDR3 DNA reads as TGTGCCAGCAGCTCAAGACAGGAGAACACCGGGGAGCTGTTTTTT.

This clonotype was picked up many times. The chain carries TRBV11-2 and TRBJ2-3, with D possibly TRBD2 on 5 matching bases. Germline assignment: CDR1 SGHAT and CDR2 FQNNGV. This CDR3 has 14 amino acids. Trimming removed 0 bases at V and 5 bases at J, with 9 bases between. The CDR3 DNA reads TGTGCCAGCAGCTTAGAAACCGCGGGAGATACGCAGTATTTT. As protein: CASSLETAGDTQYF.

Many counts were recorded for this clonotype. V is TRBV7-9 and J is TRBJ2-2; no clear D gene. CDR3 length equals 15 residues. Germline values: CDR1 SEHNR, CDR2 FQNEAQ (reference sequence). The ends were cut back, 0 bases at V and 4 bases at J, with 9 bases in the middle. The CDR3: CASSLAGPFTGELFF. In DNA, the CDR3 is TGTGCCAGCAGCTTAGCCGGCCCTTTCACCGGGGAGCTGTTTTTT.

Ten or more counts support this clonotype. The chain combines TRBV9 with TRBJ2-7; D is perhaps TRBD2 (5 bases). CDR1 and CDR2 (germline): SGDLS, YYNGEE. Trimming removed 3 bases from V and 5 bases from J, with 6 bases in between. The CDR3 has 11 amino acids. The CDR3 coding sequence is TGTGCCAGCAGCGCCGGGGACGAGCAGTACTTC. Amino acids: CASSAGDEQYF.

The table lists this clonotype with a few counts. The rearrangement joins TRBV12-3 or TRBV12-4 to TRBJ2-2, with 7 nucleotides matching TRBD2. After removal of 3 bases from V and 6 bases from J, the junction contained 7 bases not matched to a gene. This CDR3 has 15 amino acids. CDR3 amino acids: CASSLPREWSGELFF. The CDR3 nucleotides read TGTGCCAGCAGTTTGCCGCGGGAGTGGTCCGGGGAGCTGTTTTTT.

This clonotype appeared many times. The chain is built from TRBV2 and TRBJ2-3, with a possible D match to TRBD2 (5 bases). From germline, CDR1 is SNHLY and CDR2 FYNNEI. The CDR3 totals 11 residues. V dropped 10 bases and J dropped 5 bases, with 10 bases sitting between them. The CDR3 region is CANGKGDTQYF. The CDR3 region has the DNA TGTGCCAACGGGAAGGGAGATACGCAGTATTTT.

This chain joins TRBV7-2 and TRBJ2-4; D remains ambiguous. The V end was cut by 5 bases, the J end by 1 base, with 9 bases between. CDR3 length: 14 residues. The germline CDR1 and CDR2 sequences are SGHTA and FQGNSA. The CDR3 DNA reads as TGTGCCAGCAGCCCCCCGTCGGCCAAAAACATTCAGTACTTC. It specifies CASSPPSAKNIQYF.

Only a few counts were recorded for this clonotype. The chain links TRBV18 to TRBJ2-1, with D perhaps TRBD2 (7 bases). This CDR3 spans 13 amino acids. CDR1 is KGHSH and CDR2 is LQKENI in the germline V gene. V lost 2 bases and J 10 bases, leaving 12 bases between the germline ends. CDR3 nucleotide sequence: TGTGCCAGCTCACCAGCGGGCGGGGGCGAGCAGTTCTTC. It yields the protein CASSPAGGGEQFF.

This clonotype was detected only a few times. The chain joins TRBV11-2 to TRBJ2-7, with D unclear. Germline V gene sequence: CDR1 SGHAT, CDR2 FQNNGV. The CDR3 totals 14 residues. V lost 3 bases and J lost 2, with 11 bases in between. The CDR3 loop is CASSLSDSTYEQYF. The CDR3 DNA is TGTGCCAGCAGCTTGTCGGATTCAACCTACGAGCAGTACTTC.

The rearrangement joins TRBV5-1 to TRBJ2-3; maybe TRBD2 (6 bases). CDR1 is SGHRS and CDR2 is YFSETQ in the germline V gene. This CDR3 comprises 11 residues. Trimming pared 5 bases from V and 6 bases from J, leaving 7 bases between. The CDR3 DNA sequence: TGCGCCAGCAGGGGACTCGATACGCAGTATTTT. It specifies CASRGLDTQYF.

This clonotype was detected only a few times. As DNA, the CDR3 is TGTGCCACCAGCAGACCCGGGATAGGCGAAAAACTGTTTTTT. Translated: CATSRPGIGEKLFF. This chain connects TRBV15 to TRBJ1-4; D not certain. The CDR3 spans 14 residues. V was pared by 2 bases and J by 8 bases, with 12 bases between. The germline CDR1 and CDR2 sequences are LNHNV and YYDKDF (reference sequence).

This clonotype was recorded at least ten times. The rearrangement uses TRBV27 and TRBJ1-2; weak D call: TRBD1 (6 bases). The CDR3 has 14 residues. Trimming removed 6 bases from V and 8 bases from J, with 19 bases in between. Germline values: CDR1 MNHEY, CDR2 SMNVEV (reference sequence). CDR3 sequence reads: CASSPYPPGDGYTF. Written as DNA, the CDR3 is TGTGCCAGCAGCCCTTATCCCCCAGGGGACGGCTACACCTTC.

The rearrangement uses TRBV12-3 or TRBV12-4 and TRBJ2-5; no firm D call. V was clipped by 0 bases and J by 4 bases, with 12 bases between them. CDR3 length: 15 amino acids. For the CDR3, the DNA is TGTGCCAGCAGTTTAGCGCAAACATTTCGAGAGACCCAGTACTTC. This translates into CASSLAQTFRETQYF.

The gene calls are TRBV7-8 and TRBJ2-1, with TRBD1 matching 11 bases. Germline CDR1 SGHVS, CDR2 FQNEAQ. CDR3 length: 14 residues. V lost 4 bases to trimming and J lost 9 bases; unmatched junction nucleotides: 5. CDR3 coding DNA: TGTGCCAGCAGCTACGGACAGGGGGCCAGTGAGCAGTTCTTC. This gives the protein CASSYGQGASEQFF.